Included here is one TCR beta chain sequence, with context. The data belong to a study of blood T cell repertoires in COVID-19. Looking at the study overall: Specimens from acute and convalescent COVID-19 originated in the United States, Italy and Spain.

Clones were sequenced by immunoSEQ multiplex PCR, and TCRdb holds only the in-frame ones, with some missing. The table has roughly 290,000 clones, around 85% seen once; the top ten hold around 4.5%. The CDR3 sequence is 15 residues long. J was trimmed by 7 bases and V by 5 bases; bases with no gene match: 9. Germline CDR1 KGHSH, CDR2 LQKENI. The gene calls are TRBV18 and TRBJ2-7; 12 bases align to TRBD1. Sequencing used peripheral blood. The receptor was derived from a woman aged 45-65 years with active or convalescent COVID-19. CDR3: CASSSTGTGGKEQYF. In nucleotides, the CDR3 is TGTGCCAGCTCATCCACCGGGACAGGGGGCAAAGAGCAGTACTTC.